This TCR beta chain appears in the sequencing data of a study of blood T cells in healthy people across ages. A sample-barcoded 5' primer and a J-beta primer mix were used in a second PCR of roughly 6 to 11 cycles. One entry per CDR3 protein results from TCRdb running MiXCR on the 5' RACE reads. The sample consists of 780,000 or so distinct CDR3 sequences, roughly 56% of them appearing once. This clonotype came up a few times. The CDR3 is 15 amino acids. Between the trimmed V and J ends, which lost 5 bases and 5 bases, there was a span of 13 bases. From germline, CDR1 is MNHEY and CDR2 SVGAGI. The sample was blood. This TCR derives from a man in his forties in good health. The rearrangement joins TRBV6-5 to TRBJ2-6, with TRBD1 as a possible D gene (6 bases). The CDR3 spells CASSLQGTWANVLTF. In DNA form, the CDR3 reads TGTGCCAGCAGTCTACAGGGAACGTGGGCCAACGTCCTGACTTTC.